Following are 7 T cell receptor beta chains from one sample sequenced in a study of blood T cells in healthy people across ages. Then a second PCR, running about 6 to 12 cycles, was carried out with a sample-barcoded 5' primer and a J-beta primer mix. TCRdb reanalysed the 5' RACE reads using MiXCR and keeps one entry per CDR3 protein. The sample includes about 680,000 distinct CDR3 sequences, 49% of them seen just once. Sequenced: blood. These receptors all come from a woman aged 55-75 years in good health.

Turning to this clonotype: This may stem from a read error, because a much larger clone lies one nucleotide away. The J gene is TRBJ2-1, the V gene TRBV20-1; D could derive from TRBD1 or TRBD2 (5 bases each). The DNA end is more similar to TRBJ2-7, so the J call may be wrong. The germline gives CDR1 DFQATT, CDR2 SNEGSKA (reference sequence). This CDR3 spans 16 amino acids. The chain's CDR3 is CSASGTEGLSYNEQYF. In DNA, the CDR3 is TGCAGTGCTAGTGGTACAGAGGGGCTCTCCTACAATGAGCAGTACTTC.

The chain has TRBV6-2 or TRBV6-3 and TRBJ1-5; 7 bases align to TRBD1. This CDR3 is built from 15 residues. The J segment lost 2 bases and the V segment lost 6 bases, leaving 7 bases of the junction unmatched. Germline CDR1 MNHEY, CDR2 SVGEGT. The CDR3 region has the DNA TGTGCCAGCAGGCGGAGACAGGGAGGCAATCAGCCCCAGCATTTT. It specifies CASRRRQGGNQPQHF.

The J gene is TRBJ1-5, the V gene TRBV7-2; D unresolved. The CDR3 is 13 residues long. The germline V gene encodes CDR1 SGHTA and CDR2 FQGNSA. Trimming left V 5 bases short and J 0 bases short, with 5 bases between. The CDR3 region has the DNA TGTGCCAGCAGCAAGTATAGCAATCAGCCCCAGCATTTT. Protein: CASSKYSNQPQHF.

V usage is TRBV29-1 and J usage is TRBJ2-3; D may correspond to TRBD1 or TRBD2 (5 bases each). The CDR3 has 14 residues. The V gene lost 3 bases and the J gene lost 6 bases, with 16 bases spanning the gap. CDR1 SQVTM and CDR2 ANQGSEA come from the germline V gene. The CDR3 nucleotides read TGCAGCGTTGAGAGGGGATTTGTAGGGGATACGCAGTATTTT. Translation: CSVERGFVGDTQYF.

The V and J genes are TRBV18 and TRBJ2-4; TRBD2 might be the D (5 bases). V was trimmed by 5 bases and J by 7 bases, leaving 18 bases between them. This CDR3 comprises 15 residues. Germline V gene data show CDR1 as KGHSH and CDR2 as LQKENI. The CDR3 region has the DNA TGTGCCAGCTCAAGGACTCAGGTTGGGGAGAACATTCAGTACTTC. It codes for CASSRTQVGENIQYF.

This clonotype turned up a few times. The rearrangement links TRBV10-3 to TRBJ2-3; TRBD1 matches at 7 bases. V dropped 2 bases and J dropped 4; count of bases not matched to a gene: 3. Per germline, CDR1 ENHRY and CDR2 SYGVKD. The CDR3 is 14 amino acids. CDR3 region: CAISEDRVSDTQYF. CDR3 DNA sequence: TGTGCCATCAGTGAGGACAGGGTCTCAGATACGCAGTATTTT.

This clonotype was recorded a few times. V usage is TRBV5-1 and J usage is TRBJ2-5, with a tentative D call TRBD2 (5 bases). The J call may be faulty, since TRBJ2-7 better matches the DNA end. The CDR3 extends over 12 amino acids. Germline V gene lookup returns CDR1 SGHRS and CDR2 YFSETQ. CDR3 DNA sequence: TGCGCCAGCAGCTCGGGAACCTACGAGCAGTACTTC. It is translated as CASSSGTYEQYF.